This T cell receptor beta chain came from a study of a mutant IDH1 vaccine in newly diagnosed glioma. At the level of the study: Treated patients showed a male proportion of approximately 62%, a female proportion of approximately 40%, and a mean age of about 44 years. The earlier regimen, radiotherapy, temozolomide, or both, was most often both.

Sequenced by immunoSEQ multiplex PCR; TCRdb stores in-frame clones only, minus some. This sample has fewer than 50,000 clones, with around 78% found just once. As to time point: baseline, week 1 (first vaccination visit). Documented treatment: pre-vaccination baseline after standard-of-care therapy. Donor diagnoses consisted of new WHO grade 3 or 4 IDH1-mutant, ATRX-lost astrocytomas. Germline assignment: CDR1 SGHKS and CDR2 YYEKEE (reference sequence). Trimming removed 4 bases from V and 7 bases from J; junction bases left unmatched: 5. This CDR3 has 13 amino acids. This sample comprised PBMCs, obtained from a glioma patient treated with radiotherapy, temozolomide or both. The TCR comes from a man aged 35 to 55 with glioma. Some clones in this sample may be carry-over from other donors' samples. The chain couples TRBV5-5 to TRBJ1-2; 9 bases map to TRBD1. CDR3 sequence: CASSNTGGSGYTF. The DNA for the CDR3 is TGTGCCAGCAGCAATACAGGGGGCAGTGGCTACACCTTC.